The rows below give T cell receptor beta chains drawn from one sample of a study of blood T cell repertoires in COVID-19. The assay was immunoSEQ multiplex PCR, and TCRdb's table has in-frame clones only and misses some. The sample holds about 230,000 clones; over 65% are singletons and the top ten take 2% to 3%. Sample: peripheral blood. The receptors were gathered from a woman aged 65 to 85 with active or convalescent COVID-19. Each CDR3 is given with its conserved first and last residue. The D gene is left open where the match is weak. Part of the rows lack a size; the others show once, few, many or a class for expanded clones.

D: TRBD1
J: TRBJ1-5
size: .
V: TRBV2
length: 15
DNA: TGTGCCAGCGAGTTTGCAGGGGGTGGCAATCAGCCCCAGCATTTT
CDR3: CASEFAGGGNQPQHF

D: .
J: TRBJ1-2
size: .
V: TRBV15
length: 13
DNA: TGTGCCACCAGCAGAGAGGGCAGCTATGGCTACACCTTC
CDR3: CATSREGSYGYTF

D: TRBD2
J: TRBJ2-1
size: .
V: TRBV5-6
length: 15
DNA: TGTGCCAGCAGCTGGACTAGCGGTTCGGTCAATGAGCAGTTCTTC
CDR3: CASSWTSGSVNEQFF

D: .
J: TRBJ2-1
size: .
V: TRBV5-1
length: 13
DNA: TGCGCCAGCAGCTTGGGAGGGTTTAATGAGCAGTTCTTC
CDR3: CASSLGGFNEQFF

D: .
J: TRBJ1-3
size: .
V: TRBV5-8
length: 15
DNA: TGTGCCAGCAGCTTGGCTGGGGGGACTGGAAACACCATATATTTT
CDR3: CASSLAGGTGNTIYF

D: TRBD2
J: TRBJ2-1
size: .
V: TRBV7-2
length: 17
DNA: TGTGCCAGCAAGCTAGCGGGGGGCCCTAGCTCCTACAATGAGCAGTTCTTC
CDR3: CASKLAGGPSSYNEQFF

D: .
J: TRBJ1-2
size: .
V: TRBV9
length: 14
DNA: TGTGCCAGCAGCGTAGATTGGGCAGGCTATGGCTACACCTTC
CDR3: CASSVDWAGYGYTF

D: TRBD2
J: TRBJ2-5
size: .
V: TRBV5-5
length: 16
DNA: TGTGCCAGCAGCTTGCGGGGACTAGCGGGACAAGAGACCCAGTACTTC
CDR3: CASSLRGLAGQETQYF

D: .
J: TRBJ1-2
size: .
V: TRBV28
length: 13
DNA: TGTGCCAGCAGTTTAAGGGGGGGGTATGGCTACACCTTC
CDR3: CASSLRGGYGYTF

D: .
J: TRBJ1-5
size: .
V: TRBV20-1
length: 11
DNA: TGCAGTGCTAGTTCCGATCAGCCCCAGCATTTT
CDR3: CSASSDQPQHF

D: .
J: TRBJ1-2
size: .
V: TRBV5-1
length: 13
DNA: TGCGCCAGCAGCTTGGACACCAACTATGGCTACACCTTC
CDR3: CASSLDTNYGYTF

D: .
J: TRBJ1-2
size: once
V: TRBV5-6
length: 12
DNA: TGTGCCAGCAGCGTGGGGGCGGGCGGCTACACCTTC
CDR3: CASSVGAGGYTF

D: .
J: TRBJ1-1
size: few
V: TRBV6-5
length: 15
DNA: TGTGCCAGCAGTTACTCCCCCCGGACAGCCTTTGAAGCTTTCTTT
CDR3: CASSYSPRTAFEAFF

D: TRBD2
J: TRBJ2-1
size: .
V: TRBV6-2/TRBV6-3
length: 15
DNA: TGTGCCAGCAGCCTGACTAGCGGGGGCTACAATGAGCAGTTCTTC
CDR3: CASSLTSGGYNEQFF

D: TRBD1
J: TRBJ1-6
size: .
V: TRBV18
length: 17
DNA: TGTGCCAGCTCACCACTGGGTCCGGGACAGGGGGTTTCACCCCTCCACTTT
CDR3: CASSPLGPGQGVSPLHF